Here is one T cell receptor (beta chain) with its context. The antigen is not known. The entry originates in a study of T cells in Graves' hyperthyroidism and ophthalmopathy. Study conclusions and caveats: Blood also showed most of the thyroid clonotypes that were expanded above 0.001.

The CDR3 loop spans 14 amino acids. Per germline, CDR1 SQVTM and CDR2 ANQGSEA. V dropped 8 bases and J dropped 3; count of bases not matched to a gene: 9. TCR beta CDR3 region amplification was performed from RNA transcripts. The HTBI primer set drove a first-round RT-PCR of the TCR CDR3. Using its own MiXCR run on the multiplex PCR reads, TCRdb lists one record per CDR3 protein. The sample shows around 580,000 distinct CDR3 sequences, roughly a sixth of them seen only once. The TCR was taken from a woman aged 18-29 years with Graves' hyperthyroidism. The rearrangement links TRBV29-1 to TRBJ2-3; 9 bases line up with TRBD1. The sequencing sample was made of blood. In nucleotides, the CDR3 is TGCAGCCCTGTCGGGGGACAGGGTACAGATACGCAGTATTTT. Protein product: CSPVGGQGTDTQYF.